This TCR beta chain was captured in a study of Graves' ophthalmopathy and Graves' hyperthyroidism. This clonotype was seen repeatedly, ten times or more. No antigen is known for it. From RNA, the CDR3 regions of TCR beta chains were amplified and sequenced. Scientists carried out first-round RT-PCR using HTBI primers and then a second-round multiplex PCR. TCRdb independently ran MiXCR on the multiplex PCR reads; one entry per CDR3 protein. The sample lists some 410,000 distinct CDR3 sequences; more than 20% were seen once. CDR1 and CDR2 from the germline V gene are SGHVS and FQNEAQ. The CDR3 has 13 amino acids. V shed 6 bases and J 6 bases; nucleotides not matched to a gene: 5. Study-level points and caveats: The majority of expanded thyroid clonotypes above 0.001 frequency also occurred in blood. From stable hyperthyroidism, ophthalmopathy was separated by a 13-signature model with about 88% sensitivity and 75% to 82% specificity.

Sequencing was done on a sample of peripheral blood. This sequence joins TRBV7-8 and TRBJ2-5, with 9 bases matching TRBD1. This receptor was identified in a woman between 18 and 29 years old with stable Graves' hyperthyroidism. This CDR3 is CASRDRGSKTQYF. CDR3 sequence (DNA): TGTGCCAGCAGGGACAGGGGTTCGAAGACCCAGTACTTC.